This T cell receptor (beta chain) was profiled in a study of blood T cells in healthy people across ages. Primers used in a second PCR of about 6 to 11 cycles were a sample-barcoded 5' primer and a J-beta primer mix. TCRdb re-called the 5' RACE reads with MiXCR, one entry per CDR3 protein. The sample records 750,000 to 1,000,000 distinct CDR3 sequences, under 35% being singletons. The CDR3 is 16 amino acids. From germline, CDR1 is MNHEY and CDR2 SMNVEV (reference sequence). Trimming at V came to 2 bases and at J to 3 bases, leaving 6 bases not matched to a gene. Healthy Russian Caucasian donors spanned ages about 6 to 95 years. This clonotype has a single count. The same specimen was also included in a second study, on T cells of mothers and their children.

This clonotype was sampled from a woman in her forties in good health. The chain combines TRBV27 with TRBJ2-3; 9 bases agree with TRBD1. Sequenced sample: blood. DNA for the CDR3: TGTGCCAGCAGTTTACTGGGGACAGGGTTAACAGATACGCAGTATTTT. Its protein is CASSLLGTGLTDTQYF.